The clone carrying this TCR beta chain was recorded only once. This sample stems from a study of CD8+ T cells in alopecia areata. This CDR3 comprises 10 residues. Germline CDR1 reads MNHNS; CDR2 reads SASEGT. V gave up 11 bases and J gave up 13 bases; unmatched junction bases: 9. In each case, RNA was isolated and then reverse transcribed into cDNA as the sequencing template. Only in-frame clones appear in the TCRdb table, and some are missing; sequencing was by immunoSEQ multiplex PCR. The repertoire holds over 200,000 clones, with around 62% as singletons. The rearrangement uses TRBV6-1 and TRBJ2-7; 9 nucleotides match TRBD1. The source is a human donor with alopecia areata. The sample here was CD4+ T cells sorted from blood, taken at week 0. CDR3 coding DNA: TGTGCCTCCGGGGACAGGGTCCTTTACTTC. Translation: CASGDRVLYF.